Each of the 4 T cell receptor beta chains below was sequenced from the same sample in a study of beta chain features in type 1 diabetes (dated by TCRdb to between 2017 and 2018). The method behind the library was the immunoSEQ multiplex PCR assay. The entire amount of isolated RNA was reverse transcribed using the High Capacity cDNA Reverse Transcription Kit, so the sequenced TCRB transcripts were expressed ones. What TCRdb holds here is the immuneACCESS table cut down to in-frame rearrangements. Part of the clones is not present; checked against another copy, under half of the missing clones reflect an unresolved V gene, and the others are unexplained. Counted in this sample were 38,000 or so clones; roughly 64% of them appeared once. The ten most abundant clones make up 2% to 2.5% of the sample. The sample comprised Tregs from blood. The cell subset or site label here, explained by the study, means: regulatory CD4+ T cells. The receptors here all came from a woman in her 30s in good health.

The chain has TRBV9 and TRBJ2-5, with 8 bases identical to TRBD2. Trimming took 0 bases from V and 5 from J; bases not matched to a gene: 15. There are 18 residues in the CDR3. Germline V gene lookup returns CDR1 SGDLS and CDR2 YYNGEE. CDR3 in amino acids: CASSVGFGTRISRETQYF. CDR3 bases: TGTGCCAGCAGCGTAGGGTTTGGGACTAGAATCTCTAGGGAGACCCAGTACTTC.

This clone was counted a few times. This chain joins TRBV7-9 and TRBJ2-1, with 9 bases lining up with TRBD2. This CDR3 is built from 13 residues. CDR1 is SEHNR and CDR2 is FQNEAQ in the germline V gene (reference sequence). The V and J ends lost 7 bases and 5 bases, in that order; junction bases with no gene match: 3. Here the CDR3 reads CASTRTSDNEQFF. As DNA, the CDR3 is TGTGCCAGCACCCGGACTAGCGACAATGAGCAGTTCTTC.

This clone was found a few times. The chain employs TRBV5-4 and TRBJ2-7; 8 bases agree with TRBD1. From germline, CDR1 is SGHNT and CDR2 YYREEE (reference sequence). This CDR3 is built from 14 residues. With V trimmed by 4 bases and J by 5 bases, 8 bases remained unmatched. CDR3 loop: CASSLDRAGHEQYF. As DNA, the CDR3 is TGTGCCAGCAGCCTGGACAGGGCTGGTCACGAGCAGTACTTC.

This chain uses TRBV11-2 with TRBJ1-5; 9 nucleotides match TRBD1. The ends lost 0 bases at V and 2 bases at J; junction bases unmatched: 8. The CDR3 is 18 amino acids. Germline V CDR1 and CDR2: SGHAT, FQNNGV. CDR3 loop: CASSLEGQGWKGNQPQHF. The CDR3 DNA follows: TGTGCCAGCAGCTTAGAGGGACAGGGTTGGAAGGGCAATCAGCCCCAGCATTTT.